These 11 T cell receptor beta chains were all obtained from the same sample, sequenced in a study of blood T cell repertoires in COVID-19. Measured with immunoSEQ multiplex PCR; TCRdb has only the in-frame clones, and not every one. The sample contains around 300,000 clones, just under 90% of which appear only once. What was sequenced was peripheral blood. The receptor set was obtained from a woman in her fifties or sixties with COVID-19, enrolled during active disease.

In this sample, this clone turned up many times. The chain combines TRBV4-1 with TRBJ2-1; 7 bases are a match to TRBD2. CDR1 is MGHRA and CDR2 is YSYEKL in the germline V gene. With 0 bases clipped from V and 3 bases from J, the junction kept 8 bases outside the gene matches. This CDR3 spans 17 amino acids. CDR3 nucleotide sequence: TGCGCCAGCAGCCAAGAAGGCGGGAGTGCCCTCTACAATGAGCAGTTCTTC. Protein product: CASSQEGGSALYNEQFF.

The V and J genes are TRBV3-1 (or the pseudogene TRBV3-2) and TRBJ1-3; D is possibly TRBD1 (5 bases). Germline V gene data show CDR1 as LGHDT and CDR2 as YNNKEL (reference sequence). Trimming stripped 11 bases from V and 2 bases from J, with 16 bases between. There are 14 residues in the CDR3. The CDR3 is CAVAGQPTGNTIYF. The DNA of the CDR3 is TGTGCCGTTGCCGGACAACCGACTGGAAACACCATATATTTT.

The chain carries TRBV24-1 and TRBJ1-2; unclear D gene. With 5 bases removed from V and 6 bases from J, the gap between germline ends came to 12 bases. Germline V lookup: CDR1 KGHDR, CDR2 SFDVKD. CDR3 size: 13 residues. In nucleotides, the CDR3 is TGTGCCACCAGTGGGCAATTCAAAGATGGCTACACCTTC. Amino acids: CATSGQFKDGYTF.

Concerning this clone itself: One junction end does not reproduce the germline sequence, and a read error may be involved. The chain combines TRBV7-6 with TRBJ2-6; a possible D gene is TRBD2 (5 bases). Per the germline V gene, CDR1 is SGHVS and CDR2 is FNYEAQ. The CDR3 spans 14 residues. The CDR3 DNA follows: TGTGCCAGCAGCTCCAGACCGGGAATCCCAATTGGCTCTTTC. This gives the protein CASSSRPGIPIGSF.

This chain joins TRBV7-2 and TRBJ1-1, with TRBD1 matching over 10 bases. Germline V CDR1 and CDR2: SGHTA, FQGNSA. The junction had 9 bases not matched to a gene; V was cut back by 6 bases and J by 8 bases. The CDR3 runs to 14 residues. This chain's CDR3 is CASSPTGGLQEAFF. The DNA for the CDR3 is TGTGCCAGCAGTCCGACAGGGGGCTTGCAGGAAGCTTTCTTT.

This chain links TRBV5-6 with TRBJ2-1; TRBD2 aligns across 11 bases. The V and J ends lost 2 bases and 6 bases, in that order; junction bases with no gene match: 1. This CDR3 is built from 14 residues. Germline CDR1 reads SGHDT; CDR2 reads YYEEEE. CDR3 coding DNA: TGTGCCAGCAGCTTTGGGACTAGCGGCAATGAGCAGTTCTTC. This codes for CASSFGTSGNEQFF.

V and J are TRBV5-4 and TRBJ1-1, with 8 nucleotides matching TRBD1. This CDR3 has 16 residues. V shed 1 base, J shed 3 bases, and the junction held 8 bases outside the gene matches. The V gene's germline CDR1 is SGHNT and CDR2 YYREEE (reference sequence). CDR3 sequence (DNA): TGTGCCAGCAGCTTGACAGGGGGATACCGGGACACTGAAGCTTTCTTT. It codes for CASSLTGGYRDTEAFF.

J is TRBJ1-4 and V is TRBV5-6, with unresolved D. Germline CDR1 reads SGHDT; CDR2 reads YYEEEE. The CDR3 is made up of 15 amino acids. With 4 bases removed from V and 0 bases from J, the gap between germline ends came to 10 bases. Written as DNA, the CDR3 is TGTGCCAGCAGCGCATACAAGTCAACTAATGAAAAACTGTTTTTT. Amino acids: CASSAYKSTNEKLFF.

This sequence joins TRBV19 and TRBJ1-5; weak D call: TRBD1 (5 bases). Germline V gives CDR1 LNHDA, CDR2 SQIVND (reference sequence). The CDR3 runs 15 residues. Trimming took 4 bases from V and 6 from J, leaving 16 bases between them. The CDR3 here is CASSTNGGGSQPQHF. The CDR3 DNA reads as TGTGCCAGTAGTACAAACGGGGGGGGAAGTCAGCCCCAGCATTTT.

This clone turned up a few times. V is TRBV19 and J is TRBJ2-3; weak D call: TRBD2 (5 bases). Trimming shortened V by 6 bases and J by 0 bases, and 10 bases separated the two germline ends. This CDR3 has 14 amino acids. Germline lookup yields CDR1 LNHDA and CDR2 SQIVND (reference sequence). Here the CDR3 DNA reads TGTGCCAGTAGGCAGCGGTTTAGCACAGATACGCAGTATTTT. It specifies CASRQRFSTDTQYF.

Concerning this clone: Other DNA variants within this sample encode the same CDR3. V usage is TRBV19 and J usage is TRBJ2-7, with a possible D match to TRBD2 (6 bases). V was trimmed by 6 bases and J by 2 bases, leaving 8 bases between them. The CDR3 consists of 12 residues. Germline V gene sequence: CDR1 LNHDA, CDR2 SQIVND (reference sequence). The CDR3: CASSPGAYEQYF. The DNA of the CDR3 is TGTGCCAGTAGCCCGGGAGCCTACGAGCAGTACTTC.